This is a list of T cell receptor beta chains from one sample in a study of T cell responses to AZD1222 COVID-19 vaccine. TCRdb's table, derived via immunoSEQ multiplex PCR, lists solely in-frame clones and lacks some. This table has 120,000 or so clones, around 90% appearing once. The sequences come from peripheral blood, collected on day 0 of MenACWY control vaccination. Receptor source: an adult in good health. The CDR3 runs from the conserved cysteine through the conserved F or W. D genes are given only for firm matches. Rows may omit the clone size; those that give it use once, few, many or a size class.

.,TRBV2,.,TRBJ2-1,TGTGCCAGCAGTGGACGGCTCATGCAGTTCTTC,CASSGRLMQFF
.,TRBV6-5,.,TRBJ1-3,TGTGCCAGCCGGCCGAACAGAAACTCTGGAAACACCATATATTTT,CASRPNRNSGNTIYF
TRBD2,TRBV3-1/TRBV3-2,once,TRBJ2-7,TGTGCCAGCAGCCCGATGGGGGCCATAGCGGGACAAACCTACGAGCAGTACTTC,CASSPMGAIAGQTYEQYF
.,TRBV7-9,.,TRBJ1-4,TGTGCCAGCAGCTTTGATGGGGGGCCTAAGCGCGAAAAACTGTTTTTT,CASSFDGGPKREKLFF
.,TRBV5-4,.,TRBJ2-2,TGTGCCAGCACCCTGGGAATCACCGGGGAGCTGTTTTTT,CASTLGITGELFF
TRBD2,TRBV3-1/TRBV3-2,.,TRBJ2-7,TGTGCCAGCAGCCCAGACAGAGGCGGGACTAGCGTCCGGCCTTCCTACGAGCAGTACTTC,CASSPDRGGTSVRPSYEQYF
.,TRBV7-2,.,TRBJ2-2,TGTGCCAGCAGCACCCGGGACGAGGCCGGGGAGCTGTTTTTT,CASSTRDEAGELFF
.,TRBV19,.,TRBJ2-2,TGTGCCAGTAGAGAGGGCGGAGGGACCGGGGAGCTGTTTTTT,CASREGGGTGELFF
TRBD1,TRBV28,.,TRBJ1-5,TGTGCCAGCAGAATGGGACAGCTCAATCAGCCCCAGCATTTT,CASRMGQLNQPQHF
TRBD1,TRBV27,.,TRBJ2-6,TGTGCCAGCAGCCGCGCCGGGACAGGGGGCCGTTTGGACTACTCTGGGGCCAACGTCCTGACTTTC,CASSRAGTGGRLDYSGANVLTF
.,TRBV7-9,.,TRBJ1-4,TGTGCCAGCAGCTTGGGGTCGGGGGCTTTGACTGAAAAACTGTTTTTT,CASSLGSGALTEKLFF
.,TRBV5-1,.,TRBJ1-3,TGCGCCAGCAGCCCCTTTGGGGGACGGTCTGGAAACACCATATATTTT,CASSPFGGRSGNTIYF